This T cell receptor beta chain was obtained from a study of T-cell reconstitution after alpha-beta-depleted transplantation in children (dated by TCRdb to 2016 to 2017). With respect to the entire study: Using TCR repertoire profiling, the study followed T-cell immune reconstitution in a quantitative way in children after TCRalphabeta/CD19-depleted allogeneic hematopoietic cell transplantation.

The library was prepared using PCR. Sequencing took place on an Illumina HiSeq 2500. To normalize quantification of the TCRbeta repertoire, the TCR libraries were built with molecular barcoding that relied on unique molecular identifiers. TCRdb took the public reads, trimmed them with fastp at Q25, ran MiXCR for clone calling and kept in-frame beta chains. For every CDR3 protein sequence, its rows merge into one entry that carries the most common genes and DNA. The sample table shows a few hundred thousand distinct CDR3 sequences, and 11% are seen once. Around 22% of the sample rests with the top ten. Read against the paper, the sample's treatment or condition label means: allogeneic hematopoietic cell transplantation with graft depleted of TCRalphabeta T cells and CD19 B cells. TCRalphabeta/CD19-depleted allogeneic hematopoietic cell grafts were given to the transplant recipients, all of whom were children.

This clonotype was counted many times. The target of this receptor is not known. Base qualities are not recorded, but no much larger clone differs from it by a single base. For CDR1 and CDR2, the germline V gene lists MGHRA and YSYEKL. The CDR3 has 15 amino acids, counting the end cysteine and phenylalanine. Only CDR3 DNA is held: 45 bases, read in frame from base 1. Trimming costs V 0 bases and J 4 bases, and their ends lie 13 bases apart. Findings and caveats that apply to the study as a whole: The apparently early alphabetaT-cell count recovery about two months after transplant was reportedly dependent on only several hundred rapidly expanded clones derived from non-depleted graft cells. In some patients, high TCRbeta diversity at day 60 was attributed to recipient T cells and intrathymic progenitors that had survived conditioning. The frequencies of hyperexpanded clones fell over the following months, and after one year, T-cell counts and TCRbeta diversity were mostly attributed to newly produced T cells.

Sequenced material: peripheral blood, taken 180 days after TCRalphabeta/CD19-depleted stem cell transplant. This sequence originates from a male patient aged 2-15 years who had a stem cell transplant for chronic granulomatous disease, so the T cells may come from the graft donor. Rearrangement joined TRBV4-1 to TRBJ2-7, with the D gene not confidently named. Read as DNA, the sequence is TGCGCCAGCAGCCAAGAAGGGCCAGGTTCATACGAGCAGTACTTC. The translation is CASSQEGPGSYEQYF.